The 2 T cell receptor beta chains below were found in one sample sequenced in a study of blood T cell repertoires in COVID-19. The protocol was immunoSEQ multiplex PCR, while the TCRdb copy is restricted to in-frame clones and leaves out a portion. The data hold just over 300,000 clones, with about nine tenths observed a single time. The sequenced sample consisted of peripheral blood. These TCRs come from a man between 18 and 35 years old with active or convalescent COVID-19.

This chain joins TRBV11-2 and TRBJ2-5; a weak D match, TRBD2 (6 bases). Germline CDR1 and CDR2: SGHAT and FQNNGV. V gave up 1 base and J gave up 6 bases, with 12 bases separating them. This CDR3 has 14 residues. In nucleotides, the CDR3 is TGTGCCAGCAGCTTAGGGGGGGACGGGAAGACCCAGTACTTC. This sequence encodes CASSLGGDGKTQYF.

This chain uses TRBV6-5 with TRBJ2-3; a possible D gene is TRBD2 (5 bases). V lost 0 bases to trimming and J lost 5 bases, with 12 bases between them. CDR3 length equals 15 residues. Germline CDR1 is MNHEY and CDR2 is SVGAGI. Here the CDR3 reads CASSYSPTRKDTQYF. CDR3 nucleotide sequence: TGTGCCAGCAGTTACTCGCCTACTAGAAAAGATACGCAGTATTTT.